This T cell receptor beta chain was captured in a study of cytomegalovirus exposure and HLA in healthy donors (dated by TCRdb to the late 2010s). For context, the study as a whole: A later analysis indicated that the roughly 120 validation repertoires were generated on the platform also employed for the 670 or so repertoires of the first cohort. The study aimed to test whether signatures of past pathogen exposure could be identified by cataloging public T cell receptors. Along with the roughly 610-subject first cohort, a separate validation cohort of 120 different subjects was used. To predict cytomegalovirus infection status, the study combined high-throughput TCR immunosequencing, statistical association of individual TCRs with disease status, and machine learning.

The paper's findings and limits, for the study overall: The validation cohort had no HLA typing available for a later analysis, so co-occurrence within that cohort was assessed over all 120 or so repertoires. The study gave a list of some 150 TCR beta chains associated with cytomegalovirus. Across donors, most TCR sequences were observed very rarely, whereas some public TCRs were present in many individuals. A few of the identified cytomegalovirus-associated TCR beta chains were confirmed in vitro to be specific for cytomegalovirus antigens. A later analysis found that TCRs clustered in the first cohort also tended to co-occur in the roughly 120 validation repertoires, with more than 90% of cluster scores above 0. The authors suggested that the approach could potentially be extended to other disease states and immunological phenotypes. The classifier was reported to diagnose cytomegalovirus status with high specificity and sensitivity in both the original cohort and the validation cohort.

Library preparation was by the immunoSEQ multiplex PCR assay. The paper's data handling went like this. To diagnose cytomegalovirus status from the catalog of TCR beta chain sequences, a statistical classification framework was built. Drawn from immuneACCESS, this table holds only the in-frame rearrangements with V and J called that TCRdb kept. Clones are partly lost; checked studies trace under half to an unresolved V gene and leave the rest unexplained. The V and J calls and the clone size are those of that table, but D and trimming were determined from the DNA. Across this sample there are about 330,000 clones, with roughly nine tenths seen only once. The ten most abundant clones make up roughly 1.2% of the sample. Sequences MDHEN (CDR1) and SYDVKM (CDR2) are obtained from the germline V gene. Including cysteine and phenylalanine, the CDR3 has 13 amino acids. Just the 39-base CDR3 DNA is kept, in frame starting at base 1. V and J are truncated by 5 bases and 8 bases respectively, leaving an intervening sequence of 15 bases.

The donors were included in the validation cohort of roughly 120 subjects, a group kept apart from the roughly 690-subject first cohort. Turning to this clone: Its cognate antigen has yet to be identified. The sample holds no much larger clone one base away, and base qualities are not on file.

The V gene is TRBV28 and the J gene is TRBJ1-2; the D gene remains uncertain. Sequenced input: PBMCs. The TCR sequence derives from a woman aged 25 to 45 in good health and CMV-seropositive. The CDR3 sequence is CASSPSTRRGYTF. The DNA reads TGTGCCAGCAGTCCGTCTACTCGCCGGGGCTACACCTTC.